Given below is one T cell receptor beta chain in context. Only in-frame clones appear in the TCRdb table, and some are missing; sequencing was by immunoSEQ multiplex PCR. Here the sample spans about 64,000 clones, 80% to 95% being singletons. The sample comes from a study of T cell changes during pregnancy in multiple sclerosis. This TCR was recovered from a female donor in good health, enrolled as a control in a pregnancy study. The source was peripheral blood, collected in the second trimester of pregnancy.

CDR3 sequence reads: CASSRRAQGANTGELFF. For the CDR3, the DNA is TGTGCCAGCAGCCGCCGCGCACAGGGTGCGAACACCGGGGAGCTGTTTTTT. The J gene is TRBJ2-2, the V gene TRBV7-6; TRBD1 is a possible D gene (6 bases). CDR1 and CDR2 (germline): SGHVS, FNYEAQ. The CDR3 sequence is 17 residues long. Trimming removed 5 bases at V and 0 bases at J, with 16 bases between.